A single sample gave rise to the 25 T cell receptor beta chains below, sequenced in a study of blood T cell repertoires in COVID-19. Assay: immunoSEQ multiplex PCR; the TCRdb copy retains only in-frame clones and omits some. The sample carries 200,000 to 250,000 clones, just over 85% recorded once. Specimen: PBMCs or T cells enriched from blood (not recorded which). The origin of the receptors is a middle-aged woman with acute COVID-19.

The chain links TRBV19 to TRBJ1-5; TRBD1 matches 7 bases. From germline, CDR1 is LNHDA and CDR2 SQIVND (reference sequence). The length of the CDR3 is 15 residues. V was pared by 6 bases and J by 2 bases, with 7 bases of the junction left unmatched. The CDR3 DNA reads as TGTGCCAGTAGCGACTCCGGGACAGGCAATCAGCCCCAGCATTTT. Residues: CASSDSGTGNQPQHF.

This clone was observed once. The CDR3 reads CARGQAGSLQETQYF. As DNA, the CDR3 is TGTGCCAGAGGACAAGCGGGGAGCCTCCAAGAGACCCAGTACTTC. The chain joins TRBV5-3 to TRBJ2-5; 7 bases map to TRBD2. TRBV5-3 is recorded as an ORF, its role being uncertain. The CDR3 loop spans 15 amino acids. V trimming: 7 bases; J trimming: 1 base; junction bases outside the gene matches: 10.

This chain connects TRBV16 to TRBJ1-1; D is perhaps TRBD1 (6 bases). Germline V gene data show CDR1 as KGHSY and CDR2 as FQNENV. V was trimmed by 4 bases and J by 6 bases, leaving 21 bases between them. The CDR3 spans 16 residues. The CDR3 sequence is CASSPRGGRTNAEAFF. CDR3 nucleotides: TGTGCCAGCAGCCCTAGGGGGGGGAGAACCAACGCTGAAGCTTTCTTT.

CDR3 sequence reads: CASSLGGLGQGPEKLFF. CDR3 bases: TGTGCCAGCAGCTTAGGTGGGCTGGGACAGGGCCCGGAAAAACTGTTTTTT. The V and J genes are TRBV7-9 and TRBJ1-4; 9 bases are a match to TRBD1. J lost 8 bases, V lost 1 base, and 11 bases had no gene match. Per germline, CDR1 SEHNR and CDR2 FQNEAQ (reference sequence). The CDR3 sequence is 17 residues long.

The CDR3 spells CASTPGSQNTEAFF. In nucleotides, the CDR3 is TGTGCCAGCACCCCGGGGAGTCAGAACACTGAAGCTTTCTTT. The rearrangement joins TRBV6-5 to TRBJ1-1; no firm D call. The CDR3 length is 14 residues. Germline V CDR1 and CDR2: MNHEY, SVGAGI. V dropped 7 bases and J dropped 1 base, with 13 bases sitting between them.

This clone appeared a few times. This rearrangement joins TRBV5-1 to TRBJ2-7; no clear D. Looked up from germline, CDR1 is SGHRS and CDR2 is YFSETQ. This CDR3 spans 13 amino acids. V dropped 1 base and J dropped 2 bases, with 7 bases sitting between them. The CDR3 sequence: CASSLFAAYEQYF. As DNA, the CDR3 is TGCGCCAGCAGCTTGTTTGCGGCCTACGAGCAGTACTTC. Based on the CDR3 plus reference TRBV5-1 and TRBJ2-7, the full variable domain is KAGVTQTPRYLIKTRGQQVTLSCSPISGHRSVSWYQQTPGQGLQFLFEYFSETQRNKGNFPGRFSGRQFSNSRSEMNVSTLELGDSALYLCASSLFAAYEQYFGPGTRLTVT.

This chain joins TRBV6-5 and TRBJ2-7; TRBD2 matches at 7 bases. The CDR3 has 13 amino acids. V shed 8 bases, J shed 0 bases, and the junction held 4 bases outside the gene matches. The germline gives CDR1 MNHEY, CDR2 SVGAGI. This CDR3 reads CASLGTNSYEQYV. CDR3 nucleotides: TGTGCCAGCTTGGGGACTAACTCCTACGAGCAGTACGTC.

The chain is built from TRBV5-1 and TRBJ1-2; 8 bases agree with TRBD1. With V trimmed by 2 bases and J by 4 bases, 4 bases remained unmatched. There are 14 residues in the CDR3. Looked up from germline, CDR1 is SGHRS and CDR2 is YFSETQ. CDR3 sequence: CASSLGQGPYGYTF. The CDR3 DNA reads as TGCGCCAGCAGCTTAGGACAGGGTCCCTATGGCTACACCTTC. Drawing the rest from reference TRBV5-1 and TRBJ1-2, the complete variable domain is KAGVTQTPRYLIKTRGQQVTLSCSPISGHRSVSWYQQTPGQGLQFLFEYFSETQRNKGNFPGRFSGRQFSNSRSEMNVSTLELGDSALYLCASSLGQGPYGYTFGSGTRLTVV.

The rearrangement links TRBV18 to TRBJ2-7; TRBD1 aligns across 11 bases. CDR1 and CDR2 (germline): KGHSH, LQKENI. This CDR3 has 15 amino acids. V shed 2 bases, J shed 3 bases, and the junction held 3 bases outside the gene matches. Here the CDR3 DNA reads TGTGCCAGCTCACCAGGGACAGGGGGGGGCTACGAGCAGTACTTC. The encoded protein is CASSPGTGGGYEQYF.

V usage is TRBV9 and J usage is TRBJ1-1, with D possibly being TRBD1 (5 bases). The germline V gene encodes CDR1 SGDLS and CDR2 YYNGEE. The germline V and J ends were trimmed by 2 bases and 5 bases, with 28 bases remaining between them. This CDR3 is built from 19 residues. CDR3 nucleotide sequence: TGTGCCAGCAGCGTTGGGGTTAGTCCGGCTCTCTGGGGCGAGACTGAAGCTTTCTTT. It codes for CASSVGVSPALWGETEAFF.

The chain uses TRBV5-1 and TRBJ1-1; D is ambiguous. V was pared by 0 bases and J by 1 base, with 7 bases between. This CDR3 is built from 14 residues. Germline lookup yields CDR1 SGHRS and CDR2 YFSETQ. CDR3 sequence reads: CASSLDNRNTEAFF. The CDR3 region has the DNA TGCGCCAGCAGCTTGGACAACAGGAACACTGAAGCTTTCTTT.

The CDR3 DNA reads as TGTGCCAGCAAGGGGTGGAGGGGAAAACAGACACCCTACGAGCAGTACTTC. This gives the protein CASKGWRGKQTPYEQYF. The chain is built from TRBV2 and TRBJ2-7, with D perhaps matching TRBD2 (6 bases). Trimming took 7 bases from V and 2 from J, leaving 24 bases between them. Germline loops: CDR1 SNHLY, CDR2 FYNNEI. The CDR3 consists of 17 residues.

This sequence joins TRBV27 and TRBJ1-6, with TRBD1 matching 11 bases. V was pared by 1 base and J by 10 bases, with 6 bases of the junction left unmatched. Germline loops: CDR1 MNHEY, CDR2 SMNVEV (reference sequence). This CDR3 has 16 amino acids. CDR3 DNA: TGTGCCAGCAGTTTATTGGGGACAGGGGGGTTCTCACCCCTCCACTTT. Translation: CASSLLGTGGFSPLHF.

The chain recombines TRBV9 with TRBJ1-3; the match to TRBD1 covers 7 bases. Germline-derived CDR1 and CDR2 are SGDLS and YYNGEE. This CDR3 is built from 17 residues. V was clipped by 3 bases and J by 0 bases; unmatched bases: 9. The CDR3 nucleotides are TGTGCCAGCAGCGAAGAGGGACAGCCCAGCTCTGGAAACACCATATATTTT. This gives the protein CASSEEGQPSSGNTIYF.

The chain has TRBV18 and TRBJ1-3; 7 positions agree with TRBD1. CDR3 length: 14 amino acids. CDR1 is KGHSH, CDR2 LQKENI, per germline. V lost 2 bases and J lost 3; bases outside the gene matches: 1. The CDR3 sequence: CASSPTGVGNTIYF. CDR3 coding DNA: TGTGCCAGCTCACCAACAGGGGTTGGAAACACCATATATTTT.

This chain links TRBV27 with TRBJ1-5; the match to TRBD1 covers 7 bases. CDR3 length: 12 amino acids. The J segment lost 7 bases and the V segment lost 7 bases, leaving 4 bases of the junction unmatched. CDR1 is MNHEY and CDR2 is SMNVEV in the germline V gene (reference sequence). CDR3: CASTSGGQPQHF. The CDR3 DNA is TGTGCCAGCACCTCAGGGGGACAGCCCCAGCATTTT.

V usage is TRBV30 and J usage is TRBJ1-6; D perhaps matches TRBD1 (5 bases). CDR3 size: 14 residues. The V end was cut by 5 bases, the J end by 7 bases, with 15 bases between. CDR1 is GTSNPN, CDR2 SVGIG, per germline (reference sequence). This CDR3 reads CAWRRAHNNSPLHF. The CDR3 coding sequence is TGTGCCTGGCGCAGGGCTCATAACAATTCACCCCTCCACTTT. Combining the CDR3 with reference TRBV30 and TRBJ1-6 gives the whole variable domain SQTIHQWPATLVQPVGSPLSLECTVEGTSNPNLYWYRQAAGRGLQLLFYSVGIGQISSEVPQNLSASRPQDRQFILSSKKLLLSDSGFYLCAWRRAHNNSPLHFGNGTRLTVT.

The rearrangement links TRBV5-6 to TRBJ1-6; D is possibly TRBD1 (5 bases). The ends were cut back, 3 bases at V and 0 bases at J, with 13 bases in the middle. CDR1 SGHDT and CDR2 YYEEEE come from the germline V gene. The CDR3 has 17 residues. CDR3 sequence: CASSSLTGSSYNSPLHF. The CDR3 region has the DNA TGTGCCAGCAGCTCCCTCACAGGTAGCTCCTATAATTCACCCCTCCACTTT.

V usage is TRBV6-4 and J usage is TRBJ2-7; 11 bases map to TRBD1. V was pared by 9 bases and J by 4 bases, with 5 bases of the junction left unmatched. The CDR3 totals 13 residues. Germline CDR1 MRHNA, CDR2 SNTAGT. CDR3 amino acids: CASSGQGVYEQYV. CDR3 nucleotides: TGTGCCAGTTCGGGACAGGGGGTTTACGAGCAGTACGTC.

J is TRBJ2-3 and V is TRBV7-3; possible D gene TRBD1, 6 bases. Germline CDR1 and CDR2: SGHTA and FQGTGA. Trimming cost V 3 bases and J 3 bases, with 10 bases left between them. CDR3 length: 14 residues. CDR3 DNA: TGTGCCAGCAGCTTGCTCGGACAGACAGATACGCAGTATTTT. The encoded protein is CASSLLGQTDTQYF.

This clone has a single count. This sequence joins TRBV11-2 and TRBJ2-7; a possible D gene is TRBD1 (5 bases). The CDR3 runs 17 residues. CDR1 SGHAT and CDR2 FQNNGV come from the germline V gene. V gave up 4 bases and J gave up 4 bases, with 23 bases separating them. The CDR3 DNA sequence: TGTGCCAGCAGCTCACACGACAGTATGGCGACCCGATACGAGCAGTACGTC. Translation gives CASSSHDSMATRYEQYV.

This clone was picked up a small number of times. The chain has TRBV2 and TRBJ1-3, with D possibly being TRBD1 (5 bases). The germline CDR1 and CDR2 sequences are SNHLY and FYNNEI. Trimming took 7 bases from V and 1 from J, leaving 14 bases between them. This CDR3 has 15 residues. This CDR3 reads CASKRDGNSGNTIYF. The CDR3 coding sequence is TGTGCCAGCAAGCGGGACGGAAATTCTGGAAACACCATATATTTT.

This chain joins TRBV3-1 (or the pseudogene TRBV3-2) and TRBJ2-2, with a possible D match to TRBD2 (7 bases). Trimming removed 4 bases from V and 5 bases from J, with 17 bases in between. CDR3 length: 16 residues. Germline V gene data show CDR1 as LGHDT and CDR2 as YNNKEL (reference sequence). This CDR3 is CASSPLGGAGTGELFF. The CDR3 bases are TGTGCCAGCAGCCCCCTAGGGGGGGCGGGGACCGGGGAGCTGTTTTTT.

The J gene is TRBJ1-1, the V gene TRBV28, with D perhaps TRBD1 (6 bases). The CDR3 runs 15 residues. Germline V gives CDR1 MDHEN, CDR2 SYDVKM. Trimming removed 9 bases at V and 6 bases at J, with 23 bases between. The CDR3 coding sequence is TGTGCCAGAACTCCCGGGGGGGGCCGCATAGCTGAAGCTTTCTTT. Translated, it gives CARTPGGGRIAEAFF.

V is TRBV27 and J is TRBJ1-1; 8 positions agree with TRBD1. The CDR3 consists of 13 residues. Germline CDR1 is MNHEY and CDR2 is SMNVEV (reference sequence). V trimming: 7 bases; J trimming: 5 bases; junction bases outside the gene matches: 6. CDR3 region: CASIPGGETEAFF. CDR3 nucleotides: TGTGCCAGCATCCCAGGGGGCGAAACTGAAGCTTTCTTT.